Presented here are 19 T cell receptor beta chains from one specimen sequenced in a study of T cell responses to AZD1222 COVID-19 vaccine. Assay: immunoSEQ multiplex PCR; the TCRdb copy retains only in-frame clones and omits some. This sample has about 160,000 clones, with roughly nine tenths found just once. The input for sequencing was peripheral blood, taken 28 days after the second AZD1222 dose. The receptors were sampled from an adult who received the AZD1222 COVID-19 vaccine.

The chain couples TRBV3-1 (or the pseudogene TRBV3-2) to TRBJ2-2; D might be TRBD1 or TRBD2, each matching 5 bases. Per germline, CDR1 LGHDT and CDR2 YNNKEL (reference sequence). The CDR3 loop spans 13 amino acids. V was cut by 4 bases and J by 6 bases, with 9 bases left in between. The CDR3 coding sequence is TGTGCCAGCAGCCCCATGGGACCCGGGGAGCTGTTTTTT. Translated, it gives CASSPMGPGELFF.

Here the CDR3 DNA reads TGCGCCAGCAGCGCAGGCCGGAACACTGAAGCTTTCTTT. Translation gives CASSAGRNTEAFF. The J gene is TRBJ1-1, the V gene TRBV10-1, with unresolved D. This CDR3 has 13 amino acids. With 6 bases removed from V and 1 base from J, the gap between germline ends came to 9 bases. Per the germline V gene, CDR1 is WNHNN and CDR2 is SYGVQD (reference sequence).

The chain employs TRBV7-9 and TRBJ2-3, with 9 bases matching TRBD2. This CDR3 is built from 13 residues. The V gene end was trimmed by 11 bases and the J gene end by 3 bases; junction bases not matched to a gene: 6. Germline V gene sequence: CDR1 SEHNR, CDR2 FQNEAQ (reference sequence). CDR3 DNA sequence: TGTGCCTCGCTAGCGGGGTATACAGATACGCAGTATTTT. As protein: CASLAGYTDTQYF.

The rearrangement uses TRBV5-5 and TRBJ1-6, with D possibly matching TRBD1 (5 bases). This CDR3 spans 15 amino acids. Trimming pared 4 bases from V and 3 bases from J, leaving 11 bases between. Germline V CDR1 and CDR2: SGHKS, YYEKEE (reference sequence). CDR3 DNA sequence: TGTGCCAGCAGCCCAGGGAATCGCTATAATTCACCCCTCCACTTT. Its protein product is CASSPGNRYNSPLHF.

The chain uses TRBV5-5 and TRBJ1-5; perhaps TRBD1 as D (5 bases). Germline CDR1 SGHKS, CDR2 YYEKEE (reference sequence). V was clipped by 4 bases and J by 7 bases, with 21 bases between them. This CDR3 has 16 amino acids. CDR3 coding DNA: TGTGCCAGCAGCACCTCGGGACCGAGGGATGGCCAGCCCCAGCATTTT. It codes for CASSTSGPRDGQPQHF. Full variable domain (rest looked up from reference TRBV5-5 and TRBJ1-5): DAGVTQSPTHLIKTRGQQVTLRCSPISGHKSVSWYQQVLGQGPQFIFQYYEKEERGRGNFPDRFSARQFPNYSSELNVNALLLGDSALYLCASSTSGPRDGQPQHFGDGTRLSIL.

CDR3 in amino acids: CASSLSNYGYTF. The CDR3 nucleotides are TGTGCCAGCAGCTTATCTAACTATGGCTACACCTTC. This rearrangement joins TRBV13 to TRBJ1-2; D ambiguous. The CDR3 loop spans 12 amino acids. Germline CDR1 reads PRHDT; CDR2 reads FYEKMQ (reference sequence). The ends were cut back, 2 bases at V and 0 bases at J, with 1 base in the middle.

The chain is built from TRBV5-1 and TRBJ2-7; D not certain. The CDR3 is 12 residues long. V was cut by 3 bases and J by 3 bases, with 7 bases left in between. Germline CDR1 SGHRS, CDR2 YFSETQ. Here the CDR3 DNA reads TGCGCCAGCAGCTATATGGGCTACGAGCAGTACTTC. This translates into CASSYMGYEQYF.

Regarding this clone: Distinct nucleotide sequences in the sample also encode this CDR3. This chain joins TRBV5-1 and TRBJ1-6; 9 bases are a match to TRBD1. The CDR3 length is 15 residues. Germline lookup yields CDR1 SGHRS and CDR2 YFSETQ. The junction had 4 bases not matched to a gene; V was cut back by 0 bases and J by 9 bases. The CDR3: CASSLGDREASPLHF. The CDR3 coding sequence is TGCGCCAGCAGCTTGGGGGACAGGGAAGCTTCACCCCTCCACTTT.

This chain uses TRBV10-3 with TRBJ1-5; D call uncertain. Germline V gives CDR1 ENHRY, CDR2 SYGVKD. This CDR3 contains 13 residues. V lost 7 bases and J lost 4, with 11 bases in between. For the CDR3, the DNA is TGTGCCATCACCGCACAAGCAAATCAGCCCCAGCATTTT. It yields the protein CAITAQANQPQHF.

The J gene is TRBJ2-7, the V gene TRBV27, with 8 bases fitting TRBD2. Germline CDR1 is MNHEY and CDR2 is SMNVEV (reference sequence). The CDR3 spans 16 residues. V lost 1 base to trimming and J lost 1 base; unmatched junction nucleotides: 6. CDR3 coding DNA: TGTGCCAGCAGTTTATATAGCGGGGCCTCATCCTACGAGCAGTACTTC. Its translation is CASSLYSGASSYEQYF.

V gene TRBV14 combines with J gene TRBJ2-3; TRBD1 matches at 7 bases. The CDR3 has 15 amino acids. Germline-derived CDR1 and CDR2 are SGHDN and FVKESK. V lost 5 bases, J lost 2 bases, and 7 bases stayed unmatched. The CDR3 loop reads CASSWDSPSTDTQYF. CDR3 nucleotide sequence: TGTGCCAGCAGCTGGGACAGTCCTTCCACAGATACGCAGTATTTT.

J is TRBJ1-2 and V is TRBV7-3, with TRBD1 identical over 8 bases. Germline loops: CDR1 SGHTA, CDR2 FQGTGA. This CDR3 spans 13 amino acids. With 4 bases clipped from V and 7 bases from J, the junction kept 5 bases outside the gene matches. The CDR3 loop reads CASSYDRGRGYTF. DNA for the CDR3: TGTGCCAGCAGCTATGACAGGGGTCGTGGCTACACCTTC.

The V call is TRBV12-5, the J call TRBJ2-5; D gene uncertain. Germline lookup yields CDR1 LGHNT and CDR2 FRNRAP. This CDR3 contains 11 residues. V lost 2 bases, J lost 4 bases, and 2 bases lay in between. CDR3 residues: CASGLRETQYF. The CDR3 DNA follows: TGTGCTAGTGGTTTGCGAGAGACCCAGTACTTC.

The chain couples TRBV7-9 to TRBJ1-2; D gene unclear. Germline CDR1 SEHNR, CDR2 FQNEAQ (reference sequence). This CDR3 region has 12 residues. V was clipped by 0 bases and J by 7 bases, with 6 bases between them. The CDR3 reads CASSLARTGYTF. The CDR3 coding sequence is TGTGCCAGCAGCTTAGCGCGGACTGGCTACACCTTC.

The rearrangement links TRBV19 to TRBJ1-2; D might be TRBD1 (6 bases). CDR3 size: 15 residues. V was shortened by 5 bases and J by 2 bases, with 15 bases between the two germline ends. The germline V gene encodes CDR1 LNHDA and CDR2 SQIVND (reference sequence). The CDR3 DNA reads as TGTGCCAGTAGTGATACGACAGGTTTGAACTATGGCTACACCTTC. Translation: CASSDTTGLNYGYTF.

J is TRBJ1-1 and V is TRBV2, with D perhaps matching TRBD1 (6 bases). The V end lost 7 bases, the J end lost 5 bases, and 17 bases lay between the germline ends. The CDR3 loop spans 14 amino acids. Germline V gives CDR1 SNHLY, CDR2 FYNNEI. Written as DNA, the CDR3 is TGTGCCAGCACCGTCGGGGGGGCGCGGACTGAAGCTTTCTTT. Its protein is CASTVGGARTEAFF.

The J gene is TRBJ1-1, the V gene TRBV18, with 8 bases aligning to TRBD1. With 4 bases clipped from V and 0 bases from J, the junction kept 10 bases outside the gene matches. The CDR3 is 17 amino acids. Germline V gives CDR1 KGHSH, CDR2 LQKENI. CDR3 nucleotides: TGTGCCAGCTCACGTTTCGAGGACAGGGCGATGAACACTGAAGCTTTCTTT. It codes for CASSRFEDRAMNTEAFF.

The rearrangement joins TRBV18 to TRBJ2-7; possibly TRBD1 for D (5 bases). V was cut by 6 bases and J by 1 base, with 16 bases left in between. The germline V gene encodes CDR1 KGHSH and CDR2 LQKENI. The CDR3 length is 15 residues. CDR3 in amino acids: CASSTPQGRSYEQYF. The CDR3 DNA reads as TGTGCCAGCTCGACACCTCAGGGCCGGTCCTACGAGCAGTACTTC.

The V gene is TRBV10-3, the J gene TRBJ1-2; D remains unclear. There are 13 residues in the CDR3. Per the germline V gene, CDR1 is ENHRY and CDR2 is SYGVKD. The V gene lost 6 bases and the J gene lost 2 bases, with 10 bases spanning the gap. CDR3 DNA sequence: TGTGCCATCAGCCCCCAGGAGAACTATGGCTACACCTTC. It translates to CAISPQENYGYTF.